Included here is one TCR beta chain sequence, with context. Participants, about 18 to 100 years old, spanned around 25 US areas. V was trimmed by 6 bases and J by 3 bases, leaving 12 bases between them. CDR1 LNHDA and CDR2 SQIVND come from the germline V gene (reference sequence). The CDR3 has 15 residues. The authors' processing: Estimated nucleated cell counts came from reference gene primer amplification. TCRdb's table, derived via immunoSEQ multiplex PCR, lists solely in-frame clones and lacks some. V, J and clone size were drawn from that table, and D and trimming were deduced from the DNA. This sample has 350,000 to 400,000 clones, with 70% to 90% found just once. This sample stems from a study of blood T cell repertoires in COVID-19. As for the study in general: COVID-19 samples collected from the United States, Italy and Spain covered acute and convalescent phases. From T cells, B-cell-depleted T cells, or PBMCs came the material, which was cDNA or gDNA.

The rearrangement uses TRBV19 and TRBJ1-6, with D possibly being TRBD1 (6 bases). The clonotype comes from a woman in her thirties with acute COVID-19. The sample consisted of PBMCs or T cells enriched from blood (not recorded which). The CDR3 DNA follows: TGTGCCAGTAGAGATGGACAGCACTATAATTCACCCCTCCACTTT. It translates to CASRDGQHYNSPLHF.